This T cell receptor beta chain stems from a study of blood T cell repertoires in COVID-19. As for the study in general: Donors in the United States, Italy and Spain gave samples during acute or convalescent COVID-19. From T cells, B-cell-depleted T cells, or PBMCs came the material, which was cDNA or gDNA.

V shed 5 bases and J shed 3 bases, with 11 bases lying between them. CDR3 length: 13 residues. Under the authors' procedure: The authors estimated nucleated cell counts from reference gene primer amplification. Clones were sequenced by immunoSEQ multiplex PCR, and TCRdb holds only the in-frame ones, with some missing. That table furnishes V, J and clone size, whereas the DNA furnished D and trimming. Of about 62,000 clones detected, roughly 86% appear once; the ten largest clones hold roughly 0.94%. Specimen: peripheral blood. The sequence came from a man between 70 and 80 years old with acute or convalescent COVID-19. The J gene is TRBJ2-7, the V gene TRBV12-3 or TRBV12-4, with D tentatively TRBD1 (5 bases). DNA for the CDR3: TGTGCCAGCAGTAAGACAGTTTACTACGAGCAGTACTTC. It encodes CASSKTVYYEQYF.